Below are 24 T cell receptor beta chains sequenced from a single sample in a study of blood T cell repertoires in COVID-19. Assay: immunoSEQ multiplex PCR; the TCRdb copy retains only in-frame clones and omits some. The sample lists a few hundred thousand clones, 82% occurring once. The sequenced sample consisted of peripheral blood. The receptors were sampled from a woman between 65 and 79 years old with COVID-19, enrolled during active disease.

This clone was recorded once. CDR3 nucleotide sequence: TGTGCCAGTAGTACGAGCCGGGACAGCCATGGCTACACCTTC. Residues: CASSTSRDSHGYTF. The chain couples TRBV19 to TRBJ1-2, with 7 bases that match TRBD1. With V trimmed by 4 bases and J by 6 bases, 8 bases remained unmatched. The CDR3 is 14 residues long. Germline loops: CDR1 LNHDA, CDR2 SQIVND (reference sequence).

This clone was seen just once. The gene calls are TRBV10-3 and TRBJ2-2; tentatively, D is TRBD1 (5 bases). There are 15 residues in the CDR3. Trimming left V 3 bases short and J 0 bases short, with 8 bases between. The germline gives CDR1 ENHRY, CDR2 SYGVKD. The chain's CDR3 is CAISDWTPNTGELFF. The CDR3 DNA sequence: TGTGCCATCAGTGACTGGACACCGAACACCGGGGAGCTGTTTTTT.

The gene calls are TRBV7-9 and TRBJ1-2; TRBD1 is a possible D gene (6 bases). With 0 bases removed from V and 7 bases from J, the gap between germline ends came to 12 bases. Germline values: CDR1 SEHNR, CDR2 FQNEAQ (reference sequence). The CDR3 totals 14 residues. Here the CDR3 DNA reads TGTGCCAGCAGCTTAGCGGGACAACCTTCTGGCTACACCTTC. This translates into CASSLAGQPSGYTF.

The chain is built from TRBV6-5 and TRBJ1-2; 8 bases match TRBD1. V lost 6 bases and J lost 2; bases outside the gene matches: 2. CDR3 length: 13 residues. Germline loops: CDR1 MNHEY, CDR2 SVGAGI. The CDR3 is CASRRTGNYGYTF. CDR3 DNA: TGTGCCAGCAGACGGACAGGGAACTATGGCTACACCTTC.

The V and J genes are TRBV7-9 and TRBJ2-7; weak D call: TRBD1 (5 bases). This CDR3 has 16 residues. V gave up 1 base and J gave up 0 bases, with 13 bases separating them. CDR1 is SEHNR and CDR2 is FQNEAQ in the germline V gene (reference sequence). The CDR3 bases are TGTGCCAGCAGCTTAGGTAGTACCGACAGCTCCTACGAGCAGTACTTC. Translated: CASSLGSTDSSYEQYF. The full variable domain, with the rest looked up from reference TRBV7-9 and TRBJ2-7, is DTGVSQNPRHKITKRGQNVTFRCDPISEHNRLYWYRQTLGQGPEFLTYFQNEAQLEKSRLLSDRFSAERPKGSFSTLEIQRTEQGDSAMYLCASSLGSTDSSYEQYFGPGTRLTVT.

The chain links TRBV5-1 to TRBJ2-7; TRBD2 aligns across 8 bases. Germline loops: CDR1 SGHRS, CDR2 YFSETQ. This CDR3 is 12 amino acids long. V lost 7 bases to trimming and J lost 3 bases; unmatched junction nucleotides: 3. CDR3 residues: CASGTSSYEQYF. CDR3 nucleotide sequence: TGCGCCAGCGGGACTAGTAGCTACGAGCAGTACTTC.

This rearrangement joins TRBV28 to TRBJ2-1, with TRBD1 matching 7 bases. Trimming took 5 bases from V and 7 from J; bases not matched to a gene: 8. Germline CDR1 is MDHEN and CDR2 is SYDVKM. This CDR3 has 14 amino acids. The CDR3 protein is CASSPQTGMNEQFF. The DNA for the CDR3 is TGTGCCAGCAGTCCCCAGACAGGGATGAATGAGCAGTTCTTC.

This rearrangement joins TRBV27 to TRBJ1-5, with a possible D match to TRBD1 (6 bases). CDR3 length: 17 residues. The V and J ends lost 2 bases and 3 bases respectively, with 17 bases between them. The germline CDR1 and CDR2 sequences are MNHEY and SMNVEV (reference sequence). The CDR3 is CASSLRTYGDTNQPQHF. The DNA of the CDR3 is TGTGCCAGCAGTTTAAGGACCTACGGGGACACCAATCAGCCCCAGCATTTT.

This rearrangement joins TRBV7-8 to TRBJ2-5, with 11 nucleotides matching TRBD1. Per germline, CDR1 SGHVS and CDR2 FQNEAQ. CDR3 length equals 17 residues. V lost 6 bases to trimming and J lost 4 bases; unmatched junction nucleotides: 13. The CDR3 is CASRPSLWTGGRETQYF. The DNA for the CDR3 is TGTGCCAGCAGGCCGAGCCTATGGACAGGGGGCCGAGAGACCCAGTACTTC.

The chain has TRBV28 and TRBJ1-5, with TRBD1 matching 8 bases. This CDR3 has 16 residues. The V and J ends lost 5 bases and 7 bases, in that order; junction bases with no gene match: 13. The germline V gene has CDR1 MDHEN and CDR2 SYDVKM. CDR3 in amino acids: CASSQDRGGGGQPQHF. In DNA, the CDR3 is TGTGCCAGCAGTCAAGACAGGGGCGGTGGTGGCCAGCCCCAGCATTTT.

This chain uses TRBV10-3 with TRBJ2-7; 9 bases map to TRBD1. V was clipped by 3 bases and J by 1 base; unmatched bases: 10. The CDR3 extends over 17 amino acids. Per the germline V gene, CDR1 is ENHRY and CDR2 is SYGVKD. This chain's CDR3 is CAISDSLGQGRSYEQYF. The CDR3, as DNA: TGTGCCATCAGTGACTCCTTAGGACAGGGGCGGTCCTACGAGCAGTACTTC.

The chain has TRBV21-1 and TRBJ2-7; the D segment call TRBD2 is taken from the table without a DNA check. TRBV21-1 counts as a pseudogene. The CDR3 has 14 residues. CDR3 coding DNA: TGTGCCAGCAGCAGCAGACTCTTCTCCTACGAGCAGTACTTC. Its protein is CASSSRLFSYEQYF.

This chain links TRBV5-1 with TRBJ1-2, with 8 nucleotides matching TRBD1. This CDR3 spans 15 amino acids. Per germline, CDR1 SGHRS and CDR2 YFSETQ. The V segment lost 4 bases and the J segment 7 bases; nucleotides outside the gene matches: 12. The CDR3 loop reads CASSPSTGALRGYTF. CDR3 sequence (DNA): TGCGCCAGCAGCCCCTCGACAGGGGCACTACGTGGCTACACCTTC.

The V and J genes are TRBV19 and TRBJ2-3, with 7 bases fitting TRBD2. Germline V CDR1 and CDR2: LNHDA, SQIVND (reference sequence). The trim removed 4 bases at V and 2 bases at J, leaving 9 bases unmatched. This CDR3 region has 16 residues. CDR3 residues: CASSRGGGGYTDTQYF. The CDR3 coding sequence is TGTGCCAGTAGTAGGGGTGGCGGGGGATACACAGATACGCAGTATTTT.

This clone was seen just once. This rearrangement joins TRBV4-3 to TRBJ2-1; 9 bases fit TRBD2. The CDR3 is 16 residues long. V shed 0 bases, J shed 10 bases, and the junction held 10 bases outside the gene matches. Germline CDR1 and CDR2: LGHNA and YSLEER. As DNA, the CDR3 is TGCGCCAGCAGCCAAGAGGCAGGACCTAGCGGGGTGGAGCAGTTCTTC. It is translated as CASSQEAGPSGVEQFF.

CDR3 DNA: TGTGCCAGCAGCTTATCTGGGGTGACTAGCGGGAGAACCTACAATGAGCAGTTCTTC. Amino acids: CASSLSGVTSGRTYNEQFF. The genes are TRBV7-3 and TRBJ2-1; 12 bases line up with TRBD2. The CDR3 extends over 19 amino acids. The germline gives CDR1 SGHTA, CDR2 FQGTGA. Trimming removed 2 bases from V and 2 bases from J; junction bases left unmatched: 10.

The chain combines TRBV13 with TRBJ1-4, with a tentative D call TRBD1 (5 bases). CDR1 and CDR2 from the germline V gene are PRHDT and FYEKMQ (reference sequence). This CDR3 spans 15 amino acids. V was pared by 5 bases and J by 8 bases, with 18 bases between. Written as DNA, the CDR3 is TGTGCCAGCAGCCGTAACGGTGGCAAGGGGGAAAAACTGTTTTTT. Its protein product is CASSRNGGKGEKLFF.

This sequence joins TRBV19 and TRBJ1-2, with 9 bases aligning to TRBD1. The CDR3 is 15 residues long. Germline CDR1 reads LNHDA; CDR2 reads SQIVND (reference sequence). J lost 4 bases, V lost 7 bases, and 10 bases had no gene match. The CDR3 DNA reads as TGTGCCAGTACCCTGCCGGGACAGGGTGTCTATGGCTACACCTTC. Its protein product is CASTLPGQGVYGYTF.

This clone was counted between two and nine times. The CDR3 bases are TGTGCCAGCAGTCCCTGGGACAATCGCGCTGAAGCTTTCTTT. It yields the protein CASSPWDNRAEAFF. The chain uses TRBV28 and TRBJ1-1; D is perhaps TRBD1 (6 bases). V was pared by 5 bases and J by 6 bases, with 16 bases between. Germline V gives CDR1 MDHEN, CDR2 SYDVKM. The CDR3 covers 14 residues.

Points on this clone: This sequence may be a read error, since a much larger clone differs from it by one base. The same CDR3 arises from other DNA sequences in this sample as well. The chain couples TRBV27 to TRBJ1-3, with unresolved D. Deletions cut 5 bases from V and 2 bases from J, with 7 bases between. CDR1 is MNHEY and CDR2 is SMNVEV in the germline V gene (reference sequence). CDR3 length: 13 amino acids. The CDR3: CASSPEAGNTIYF. The CDR3 DNA reads as TGTGCCAGCAGTCCCGAGGCTGGAAACACCATATATTTT.

This sequence joins TRBV5-5 and TRBJ2-1; a weak D match, TRBD2 (5 bases). Per germline, CDR1 SGHKS and CDR2 YYEKEE (reference sequence). This CDR3 has 14 residues. Trimming shortened V by 1 base and J by 11 bases, and 16 bases separated the two germline ends. As DNA, the CDR3 is TGTGCCAGCAGCTTGTTACTGAGTGGACTTCAGCAGTTCTTC. Encoded protein: CASSLLLSGLQQFF.

The chain uses TRBV5-1 and TRBJ1-2; possibly TRBD1 for D (5 bases). Germline CDR1 is SGHRS and CDR2 is YFSETQ. Trimming cost V 0 bases and J 9 bases, with 15 bases left between them. The CDR3 totals 14 residues. The CDR3 protein is CASSLGAGDGSYTF. CDR3 nucleotide sequence: TGCGCCAGCAGCTTGGGTGCGGGGGACGGGAGCTACACCTTC.

The CDR3 spells CASSLIGQSQYF. The CDR3 DNA reads as TGTGCCAGCAGCTTGATAGGACAGAGTCAGTACTTC. The chain uses TRBV5-5 and TRBJ2-4, with a tentative D call TRBD1 (6 bases). Trimming pared 1 base from V and 12 bases from J, leaving 11 bases between. Looked up from germline, CDR1 is SGHKS and CDR2 is YYEKEE (reference sequence). There are 12 residues in the CDR3. Looking up the rest from reference TRBV5-5 and TRBJ2-4 gives the full variable domain: DAGVTQSPTHLIKTRGQQVTLRCSPISGHKSVSWYQQVLGQGPQFIFQYYEKEERGRGNFPDRFSARQFPNYSSELNVNALLLGDSALYLCASSLIGQSQYFGAGTRLSVL.

The gene calls are TRBV4-3 and TRBJ2-7; 7 positions agree with TRBD1. The germline V gene has CDR1 LGHNA and CDR2 YSLEER. The CDR3 is 18 residues long. V lost 0 bases to trimming and J lost 3 bases; unmatched junction nucleotides: 14. The CDR3 sequence is CASSQERRIGQALYEQYF. DNA for the CDR3: TGCGCCAGCAGCCAAGAAAGGAGGATAGGACAGGCGCTCTACGAGCAGTACTTC.